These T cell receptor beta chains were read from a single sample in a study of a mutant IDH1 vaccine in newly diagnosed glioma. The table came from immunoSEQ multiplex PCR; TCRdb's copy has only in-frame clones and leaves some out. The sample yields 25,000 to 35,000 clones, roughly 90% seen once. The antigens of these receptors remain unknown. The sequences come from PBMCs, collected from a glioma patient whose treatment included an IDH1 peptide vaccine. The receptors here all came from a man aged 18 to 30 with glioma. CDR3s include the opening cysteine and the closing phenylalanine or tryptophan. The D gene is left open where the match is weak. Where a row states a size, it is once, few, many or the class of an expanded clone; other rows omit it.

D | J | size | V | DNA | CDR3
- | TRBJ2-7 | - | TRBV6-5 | TGTGCCAGCAGTTACCCAGCCGCCTACGAGCAGTACTTC | CASSYPAAYEQYF
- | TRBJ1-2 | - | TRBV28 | TGTGCCAGCAGTTTGGCAGGGGATTGGTATGGCTACACCTTC | CASSLAGDWYGYTF
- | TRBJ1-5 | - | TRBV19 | TGTGCCAGTAGTACCGACCCGTTGAGGTCGGGTCAGCCCCAGCATTTT | CASSTDPLRSGQPQHF
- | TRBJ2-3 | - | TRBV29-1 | TGCAGCGTTGGTCCCGGGTGGGGCACAGATACGCAGTATTTT | CSVGPGWGTDTQYF
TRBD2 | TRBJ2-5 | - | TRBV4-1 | TGCGCCAGCAGCCGTTATACTACTAGCGGGAGTAGTATGGAGACCCAGTACTTC | CASSRYTTSGSSMETQYF
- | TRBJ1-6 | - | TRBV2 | TGTGCCAGCACGGCAACAGGGCGATCACCCCTCCACTTT | CASTATGRSPLHF
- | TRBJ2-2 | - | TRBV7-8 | TGTGCCAGCAGCTTCCAGGGTCCCGGGGAGCTGTTTTTT | CASSFQGPGELFF
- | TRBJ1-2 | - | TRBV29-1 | TGCAGCGGGGGGGGACCTTACGATAACTATGGCTACACCTTC | CSGGGPYDNYGYTF
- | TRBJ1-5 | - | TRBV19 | TGTGCCAGTAGCTTCGGAGGTAATCAGCCCCAGCATTTT | CASSFGGNQPQHF
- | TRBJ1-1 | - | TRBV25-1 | TGTGCCAGCAGTTCCCGTAAAACTGAAGCTTTCTTT | CASSSRKTEAFF
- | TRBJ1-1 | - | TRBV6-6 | TGTGCCAGCAGTTCTAACAGGGAGAACACTGAAGCTTTCTTT | CASSSNRENTEAFF
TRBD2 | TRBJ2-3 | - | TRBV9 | TGTGCCAGCAGCGAAGGACTAGCGGGAGTAGATACGCAGTATTTT | CASSEGLAGVDTQYF
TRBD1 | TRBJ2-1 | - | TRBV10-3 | TGTGCCATCAGTGGGGACAGGGGTGGCAATGAGCAGTTCTTC | CAISGDRGGNEQFF
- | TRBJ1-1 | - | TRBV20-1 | TGCAGTGCTAGGCCTGAAGCTTTCTTT | CSARPEAFF
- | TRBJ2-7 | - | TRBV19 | TGTGCCAGTAGTCCCTTTCCTGTGGGCGAATACGAGCAGTACTTC | CASSPFPVGEYEQYF
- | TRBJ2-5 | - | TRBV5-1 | TGCGCCAGCAGGATGGGCCTCGGGGAGACCCAGTACTTC | CASRMGLGETQYF
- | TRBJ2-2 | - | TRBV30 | TGTGCCTGGAGTGTAACGGGCACCGGGGAGCTGTTTTTT | CAWSVTGTGELFF
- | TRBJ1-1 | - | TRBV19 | TGTGCCAGTAGTCCCGTGGGGGCAGGAACTGAAGCTTTCTTT | CASSPVGAGTEAFF
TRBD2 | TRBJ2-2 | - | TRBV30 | TGTGCCTGGATCTGGGGGACTAGCGGGGCAAGTAACACCGGGGAGCTGTTTTTT | CAWIWGTSGASNTGELFF
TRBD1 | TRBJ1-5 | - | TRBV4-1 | TGCGCCAGCAGCCCCAGGGGGGATCAGCCCCAGCATTTT | CASSPRGDQPQHF
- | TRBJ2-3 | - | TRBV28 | TGTGCCAGCAGAGGGGGTTCGACGGGTACAGATACGCAGTATTTT | CASRGGSTGTDTQYF
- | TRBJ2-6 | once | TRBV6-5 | TGTGCCAGCAGGGAGGGCCCGGGCCGGGCCAACGTCCTGACTTTC | CASREGPGRANVLTF
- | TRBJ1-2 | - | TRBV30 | TGTGCCTGGAGTTCTCTAAACTTGGAGGCCGCTAACTATGGCTACACCTTC | CAWSSLNLEAANYGYTF
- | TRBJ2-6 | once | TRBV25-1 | TGTGCCAGCAGTGGCACAGTGACCCTCTCTGGGGCCAACGTCCTGACTTTC | CASSGTVTLSGANVLTF
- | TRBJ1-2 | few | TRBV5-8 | TGTGCCAGCAGCTTGAAGTCTAACTATGGCTACACCTTC | CASSLKSNYGYTF